The source of this TCR beta chain is a study of cytomegalovirus exposure and HLA in healthy donors. On the study more broadly: Earlier sequencing of some 190 million T cells yielded approximately 120 million unique TCR beta sequences. General study findings and limits: The productive fraction for most TCR beta V segments was about 87% or about 30% in an earlier analysis. V- and J-gene trimming of TCR beta was linked (in a later analysis) to a missense DCLRE1C variant.

From germline, CDR1 is MNHEY and CDR2 SVGAGI. V gave up 6 bases and J gave up 0 bases; unmatched junction bases: 2. The CDR3 is 13 residues long. Regarding this clone: Its specificity is not known.

With 60 Vbeta and 13 Jbeta primers, the PCR was carried out. Method: immunoSEQ multiplex PCR; TCRdb's copy keeps in-frame clones and lacks some. The profile shows approximately 140,000 clones, roughly three quarters of them singletons. The sequence came from a woman aged 45-65 years in good health and CMV-seronegative. The sequencing input was PBMCs. The chain employs TRBV6-5 and TRBJ2-7; 7 bases match TRBD2. CDR3 nucleotide sequence: TGTGCCAGCAGGCGGGGGACCTCCTACGAGCAGTACTTC. Its translation: CASRRGTSYEQYF.